Presented here are 28 T cell receptor beta chains from one specimen sequenced in a study of shared clonotypes between healthy human individuals. Measured with immunoSEQ multiplex PCR; TCRdb has only the in-frame clones, and not every one. The sample lists about 1.1 million clones, about 80% seen once, with about 0.89% in the top ten. Sequenced: memory CD4+ T cells from PBMCs. Subset noted: CD45RA-negative fraction. The receptors were sampled from a man aged 18 to 30 in good health. Some clones in this sample may be carry-over from other donors' samples.

This sequence joins TRBV6-6 and TRBJ2-7, with 8 bases that match TRBD1. V gave up 3 bases and J gave up 2 bases; unmatched junction bases: 9. Germline loops: CDR1 MNHNY, CDR2 SVGAGI (reference sequence). This CDR3 contains 16 residues. The CDR3 coding sequence is TGTGCCAGCAGTTATTCGGCAGGGGGCGTCCCCTACGAGCAGTACTTC. This gives the protein CASSYSAGGVPYEQYF.

The rearrangement links TRBV25-1 to TRBJ1-2; D possibly corresponds to TRBD1 (5 bases). Germline-derived CDR1 and CDR2 are MGHDK and SYGVNS. V lost 3 bases to trimming and J lost 6 bases, with 23 bases between them. CDR3 length equals 17 residues. CDR3 loop: CASSEGPGFETGNGYTF. The CDR3 nucleotides are TGTGCCAGCAGTGAGGGGCCGGGGTTTGAAACGGGTAATGGCTACACCTTC.

The genes are TRBV29-1 and TRBJ2-2, with 7 bases aligning to TRBD2. V lost 7 bases and J lost 5; bases outside the gene matches: 7. The CDR3 totals 13 residues. Germline V CDR1 and CDR2: SQVTM, ANQGSEA. This CDR3 is CSARRERTGELFF. The CDR3 DNA reads TGCAGCGCGCGGCGGGAGAGGACCGGGGAGCTGTTTTTT.

The chain joins TRBV28 to TRBJ2-3, with TRBD2 matching over 16 bases. Germline values: CDR1 MDHEN, CDR2 SYDVKM. This CDR3 contains 17 residues. Losses at the gene ends were 5 bases for V and 5 bases for J; bases not matched to a gene: 7. For the CDR3, the DNA is TGTGCCAGCAGTCCCGGGACTAGCGGGGGGGCGGGAGATACGCAGTATTTT. Amino acids: CASSPGTSGGAGDTQYF.

The chain couples TRBV18 to TRBJ2-7; D might be TRBD2 (6 bases). Trimming took off 3 bases at V and 1 base at J, with 22 bases between the two ends. Germline V CDR1 and CDR2: KGHSH, LQKENI. The CDR3 is 18 residues long. The CDR3 reads CASSPLHPPRGGSYEQYF. DNA of the CDR3: TGTGCCAGCTCACCTCTACACCCCCCCCGGGGAGGATCCTACGAGCAGTACTTC.

The chain uses TRBV7-2 and TRBJ2-4; D remains ambiguous. There are 11 residues in the CDR3. The ends were cut back, 1 base at V and 16 bases at J, with 11 bases in the middle. The germline V gene has CDR1 SGHTA and CDR2 FQGNSA. Here the CDR3 reads CASSLEAVPYF. Here the CDR3 DNA reads TGTGCCAGCAGCTTAGAGGCAGTTCCCTACTTC.

The chain employs TRBV7-2 and TRBJ2-5, with D unresolved. V lost 4 bases and J lost 5, with 14 bases in between. This CDR3 spans 14 amino acids. CDR1 SGHTA and CDR2 FQGNSA come from the germline V gene. CDR3 sequence: CASSSKVLRETQYF. For the CDR3, the DNA is TGTGCCAGCAGCTCCAAGGTTTTGAGGGAGACCCAGTACTTC.

V gene TRBV7-3 combines with J gene TRBJ2-1; 8 nucleotides match TRBD2. Germline V gene data show CDR1 as SGHTA and CDR2 as FQGTGA. The CDR3 covers 17 residues. V gave up 5 bases and J gave up 2 bases; unmatched junction bases: 11. CDR3 sequence reads: CASSPGRIGRAYNEQFF. For the CDR3, the DNA is TGTGCCAGCAGCCCCGGGAGGATCGGGAGGGCCTACAATGAGCAGTTCTTC.

This clone was picked up one time. V is TRBV10-2 and J is TRBJ2-1, with TRBD2 matching over 10 bases. V gave up 3 bases and J gave up 7 bases; unmatched junction bases: 6. CDR3 size: 15 residues. The germline V gene encodes CDR1 WSHSY and CDR2 SAAADI. CDR3 loop: CASSDPAGGRNEQFF. The CDR3 DNA reads as TGCGCCAGCAGTGACCCAGCGGGAGGGAGAAATGAGCAGTTCTTC.

This rearrangement joins TRBV9 to TRBJ2-4, with D perhaps matching TRBD2 (6 bases). Trimming shortened V by 4 bases and J by 6 bases, and 14 bases separated the two germline ends. The CDR3 totals 14 residues. The germline gives CDR1 SGDLS, CDR2 YYNGEE. For the CDR3, the DNA is TGTGCCAGCAGCCCCTCTGGGGGAGGAAACATTCAGTACTTC. It yields the protein CASSPSGGGNIQYF.

The chain carries TRBV28 and TRBJ2-7, with a weak D call TRBD1 (6 bases). The CDR3 runs 13 residues. V was cut by 8 bases and J by 1 base, with 12 bases left in between. CDR1 and CDR2 from the germline V gene are MDHEN and SYDVKM. The CDR3, as DNA: TGTGCCAGCGGCAGGGGCCATTCCTACGAGCAGTACTTC. This translates into CASGRGHSYEQYF.

This chain links TRBV4-3 with TRBJ2-1; TRBD2 matches 9 bases. This CDR3 is built from 14 residues. CDR1 and CDR2 (germline): LGHNA, YSLEER. With 6 bases clipped from V and 8 bases from J, the junction kept 8 bases outside the gene matches. The CDR3 sequence: CASRGGRASHEQFF. As DNA, the CDR3 is TGCGCCAGCAGGGGCGGGAGGGCCTCCCATGAGCAGTTCTTC.

The chain joins TRBV7-8 to TRBJ2-7; 7 nucleotides align to TRBD1. Per germline, CDR1 SGHVS and CDR2 FQNEAQ. V shed 5 bases and J 2 bases; nucleotides not matched to a gene: 6. The CDR3 loop spans 14 amino acids. CDR3 in amino acids: CASSGRTGTYEQYF. CDR3 nucleotides: TGTGCCAGCAGCGGACGGACAGGAACCTACGAGCAGTACTTC.

CDR3: CASSYFGSYTDTQYF. The CDR3 DNA reads TGTGCCAGCAGTTACTTTGGCAGTTACACAGATACGCAGTATTTT. The chain joins TRBV6-6 to TRBJ2-3; D remains unclear. Germline V gene sequence: CDR1 MNHNY, CDR2 SVGAGI (reference sequence). This CDR3 is 15 amino acids long. V was pared by 1 base and J by 2 bases, with 10 bases between.

This clone has more than one count but fewer than ten. In DNA form, the CDR3 reads TGTGCCAGTAGTAACGCAGGGGTCGGAAACACCATATATTTT. This codes for CASSNAGVGNTIYF. V usage is TRBV19 and J usage is TRBJ1-3, with D tentatively TRBD1 (6 bases). Trimming took off 4 bases at V and 4 bases at J, with 11 bases between the two ends. Germline V CDR1 and CDR2: LNHDA, SQIVND (reference sequence). The CDR3 totals 14 residues.

In DNA, the CDR3 is TGCGCCAGCAGGCGGGAGTCATCATCAGATACGCAGTATTTT. This encodes CASRRESSSDTQYF. The rearrangement joins TRBV4-1 to TRBJ2-3; 7 bases fit TRBD2. The CDR3 is 14 amino acids. Trimming cost V 6 bases and J 4 bases; bases outside gene matches: 7. Germline CDR1 MGHRA, CDR2 YSYEKL.

The chain is built from TRBV6-5 and TRBJ2-7; D not certain. Per germline, CDR1 MNHEY and CDR2 SVGAGI. CDR3 length: 14 residues. V was pared by 6 bases and J by 4 bases, with 16 bases between. CDR3 nucleotides: TGTGCCAGCAGCCGCGGACCGCAGAGTTACGAGCAGTACTTC. Protein product: CASSRGPQSYEQYF.

This CDR3 is CASSFGITGEQYF. The DNA for the CDR3 is TGTGCCAGCAGCTTCGGGATTACTGGGGAGCAGTACTTC. V is TRBV5-6 and J is TRBJ2-7, with D possibly matching TRBD2 (5 bases). Germline values: CDR1 SGHDT, CDR2 YYEEEE. The length of the CDR3 is 13 residues. V was shortened by 2 bases and J by 7 bases, with 13 bases between the two germline ends.

In its sample, this clone was seen once. The chain links TRBV15 to TRBJ1-4; 7 positions agree with TRBD1. CDR1 LNHNV and CDR2 YYDKDF come from the germline V gene (reference sequence). The CDR3 sequence is 16 residues long. V dropped 0 bases and J dropped 4; count of bases not matched to a gene: 5. CDR3 sequence (DNA): TGTGCCACCAGCAGAGACAAGGACAGGCTTAATGAAAAACTGTTTTTT. Translated: CATSRDKDRLNEKLFF.

The genes are TRBV11-2 and TRBJ2-5; D is unresolved. Germline CDR1 SGHAT, CDR2 FQNNGV. This CDR3 has 15 residues. Trimming took 7 bases from V and 5 from J, leaving 20 bases between them. The CDR3 is CASNQPASGRETQYF. The CDR3 nucleotides are TGTGCCAGCAACCAGCCGGCTTCCGGGCGGGAGACCCAGTACTTC.

The chain employs TRBV29-1 and TRBJ2-2; 8 bases line up with TRBD1. Trimming removed 8 bases from V and 6 bases from J; junction bases left unmatched: 2. There are 11 residues in the CDR3. In germline, CDR1 is SQVTM, CDR2 ANQGSEA. The CDR3 protein is CSTQGAGELFF. Here the CDR3 DNA reads TGCAGCACACAGGGGGCCGGGGAGCTGTTTTTT.

The chain has TRBV7-3 and TRBJ2-1; weak D call: TRBD2 (6 bases). CDR3 length: 18 amino acids. Germline-derived CDR1 and CDR2 are SGHTA and FQGTGA. V lost 5 bases and J lost 5, with 25 bases in between. This CDR3 reads CASSRFDNPGLTDNEQFF. CDR3 sequence (DNA): TGTGCCAGCAGCCGTTTCGACAACCCGGGACTGACTGACAATGAGCAGTTCTTC.

About this clone itself: Compared with germline, one end of the junction differs, possibly owing to a read error. This sequence joins TRBV28 and TRBJ1-4; the D is unclear. The germline CDR1 and CDR2 sequences are MDHEN and SYDVKM. The CDR3 spans 13 residues. The CDR3 reads CASGRIFNEKLLF. As DNA, the CDR3 is TGTGCCAGCGGACGGATATTTAATGAAAAACTGCTTTTT.

The chain employs TRBV4-3 and TRBJ1-2; tentative D call: TRBD1 (6 bases). The CDR3 length is 15 residues. Looked up from germline, CDR1 is LGHNA and CDR2 is YSLEER. Trimming removed 0 bases from V and 8 bases from J, with 16 bases in between. The CDR3 DNA sequence: TGCGCCAGCAGCCAAGACGCAGGGGCACGTAGAGGCTACACCTTC. This translates into CASSQDAGARRGYTF.

The V gene is TRBV10-2, the J gene TRBJ2-5; D is ambiguous. Trimming stripped 7 bases from V and 1 base from J, with 13 bases between. Germline values: CDR1 WSHSY, CDR2 SAAADI. CDR3 length equals 14 residues. The CDR3 spells CASNSLGSQETQYF. CDR3 sequence (DNA): TGCGCCAGCAATTCGCTAGGGTCCCAAGAGACCCAGTACTTC.

This clone turned up a few times. This chain uses TRBV28 with TRBJ2-2, with D perhaps matching TRBD1 (6 bases). CDR1 is MDHEN and CDR2 is SYDVKM in the germline V gene. Trimming took off 6 bases at V and 4 bases at J, with 15 bases between the two ends. The CDR3 has 15 residues. CDR3 sequence (DNA): TGTGCCAGCAGACAAGGGGGAGAGGGCACCGGGGAGCTGTTTTTT. Its translation is CASRQGGEGTGELFF. Supplemented by reference TRBV28 and TRBJ2-2, the full variable domain reads DVKVTQSSRYLVKRTGEKVFLECVQDMDHENMFWYRQDPGLGLRLIYFSYDVKMKEKGDIPEGYSVSREKKERFSLILESASTNQTSMYLCASRQGGEGTGELFFGEGSRLTVL.

The V and J genes are TRBV18 and TRBJ2-1; D remains ambiguous. The CDR3 spans 13 residues. Per the germline V gene, CDR1 is KGHSH and CDR2 is LQKENI. V lost 0 bases and J 8 bases, leaving 8 bases between the germline ends. The CDR3 coding sequence is TGTGCCAGCTCACCACCGCTGGGGTATGAGCAGTTCTTC. Translating gives CASSPPLGYEQFF.

This clone has a count of ten or more. This rearrangement joins TRBV11-2 to TRBJ2-1, with D maybe TRBD2 (5 bases). V was cut by 6 bases and J by 0 bases, with 15 bases left in between. This CDR3 spans 16 amino acids. Germline CDR1 reads SGHAT; CDR2 reads FQNNGV. This CDR3 reads CASRSLKRFSYNEQFF. In DNA form, the CDR3 reads TGTGCCAGCAGGTCCCTAAAGCGGTTCTCCTACAATGAGCAGTTCTTC.